This T cell receptor (beta chain) is drawn from a study of cytotoxic CD8 clonotypes in ibrutinib-treated CLL (dated by TCRdb to 2020 to 2022). Turning to the overall study: The cohort had about ten relapsed/refractory and some 15 treatment-naive patients; about 17 were IGHV unmutated. Partial responses were observed in 24 patients and complete responses in 2; after a median follow-up of 68 months, remission was maintained in around 14 patients and progression was observed in 12. Response samples were taken after a median of roughly 12 months on treatment, ranging from 6 to 36 months. On average, each sample yielded around 230,000 productive templates and tens of thousands of productive rearrangements. Longitudinal samples were obtainable from about 30% of the roughly 90 participants in the trial. Cryopreserved peripheral blood mononuclear cells were obtained before treatment, at response, and at either sustained remission or disease progression. Every remission and progressive disease sample was obtained while ibrutinib was still being received by the patients.

With regard to this clone: The clone's antigen remains unknown. No qualities accompany the bases; no much larger clone lies one base away.

The time point label on this specimen signifies: 20 to 30 months on ibrutinib. For TCR beta library preparation, roughly 2.1 micrograms of genomic DNA were isolated from cryopreserved PBMCs. Longitudinal blood samples from CLL patients on ibrutinib monotherapy underwent high-throughput TCR beta sequencing. Patients were enrolled in a phase 2 open-label single-center ibrutinib monotherapy trial. A MiSeq instrument was used for deep resolution sequencing, which targeted depths ranging from 1 in 1 million up to 1 in 200,000 T cells, with coverage averaging 10x for each clonotype. The immunoSEQ hsTCRB Kit was used to generate the TCR beta libraries. In the source study's methods: Data were analyzed with ImmunoSEQ Data Assistant and ImmunoSEQ Analyzer, with V, D and J genes assigned per IMGT definitions. Clonality, which ranges from 0 to 1, was calculated by subtracting the normalized Shannon entropy of productive rearrangement frequencies from one. Public clonotype analysis was restricted to overrepresented clonotypes comprising at least 0.05% of each patient's repertoire. About a dozen repertoires from age-matched healthy donors, obtained from immuneACCESS, served as clonality controls. TCRdb took this table from immuneACCESS and kept in-frame rearrangements with V and J called. Such tables lack part of the clones; where checked against another copy, unresolved V genes explain under half of the gap, and the rest is unexplained. For V, J and clone size, that table is used; D and trimming come from the DNA. Present in this sample are 150,000 to 200,000 clones, around 72% of which were seen just once. Jointly, the top ten make up around 15% of the sample.

Broader findings and caveats from the paper: Public clonotypes were rare and either contracted or stayed stable during treatment, and the rise in clonality at ibrutinib response reflected the expansion of private clonotypes. An increase in clonality was observed at ibrutinib response, with clonality remaining stable during sustained remission and falling back toward baseline at progression. Lymph node repertoires were not examined, and the timing of sampling was not matched between patients in sustained remission and those whose disease progressed. At baseline, clonality was higher than in age-matched healthy donors and showed a strong correlation with circulating CD8+ T-cell counts.

The V and J ends are trimmed by 2 bases and 7 bases, leaving 7 bases between them. The germline V gene gives CDR1 as SGDLS and CDR2 as YYNGEE. The CDR3 covers 12 residues, taking in both the cysteine and the phenylalanine. CDR3 DNA is the only sequence kept; it has 36 bases, read in frame from the first base. This sample comprised PBMCs, obtained after 24 months of ibrutinib treatment. This TCR came from a human donor with chronic lymphocytic leukemia. The rearranged chain carries TRBV9 and TRBJ2-1, with no reliable assignment of the D segment. The nucleotide sequence reads as follows: TGTGCCAGCAGCGTTGGGAAAAATGAGCAGTTCTTC. Translated, this gives CASSVGKNEQFF.